This T cell receptor (beta chain) derives from a study of T cells after yellow fever vaccination. TCRdb called the 5' RACE reads again in MiXCR, with one record for every CDR3 protein. Of hundreds of thousands of distinct CDR3 sequences in the sample, around 3.6% were seen once. This clonotype occurred a few times. The antigen remains unidentified. With 4 bases removed from V and 8 bases from J, the gap between germline ends came to 13 bases. The CDR3 runs 12 residues. Germline assignment: CDR1 GTSNPN and CDR2 SVGIG (reference sequence). Study-wide points: Only a small proportion of the clonotypes turned up in both the CD4 and the CD8 compartments, likely arising from convergent recombination.

This sample comprised PBMCs, obtained on the day of the yellow fever booster vaccination. This receptor was identified in a young man who received the YFV17D yellow fever vaccine. V and J are TRBV30 and TRBJ2-3; D is ambiguous. CDR3: CAWTVGPATQYF. For the CDR3, the DNA is TGTGCCTGGACCGTAGGTCCGGCTACGCAGTATTTT.